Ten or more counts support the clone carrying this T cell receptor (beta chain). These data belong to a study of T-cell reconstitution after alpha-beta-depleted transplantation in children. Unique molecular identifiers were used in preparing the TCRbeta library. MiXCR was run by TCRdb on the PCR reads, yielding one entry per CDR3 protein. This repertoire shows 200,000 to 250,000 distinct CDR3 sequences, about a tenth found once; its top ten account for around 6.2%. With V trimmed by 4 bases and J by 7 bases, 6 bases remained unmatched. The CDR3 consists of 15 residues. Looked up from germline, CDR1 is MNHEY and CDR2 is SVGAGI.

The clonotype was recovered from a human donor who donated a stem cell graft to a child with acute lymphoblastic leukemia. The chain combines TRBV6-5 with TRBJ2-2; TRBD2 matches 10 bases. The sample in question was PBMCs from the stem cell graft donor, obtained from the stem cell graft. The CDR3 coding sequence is TGTGCCAGCAGTTCCCCGGGACTAGCGTTCGGGGAGCTGTTTTTT. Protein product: CASSSPGLAFGELFF.